A single sample is the source of the 31 T cell receptor beta chains below, sequenced in a study of T cell responses to AZD1222 COVID-19 vaccine. TCRdb's copy holds only in-frame clones and misses some; the assay was immunoSEQ multiplex PCR. The sample has some 120,000 clones, about 90% seen once. The sequencing here drew on peripheral blood, taken on day 0 of AZD1222 vaccination. Every receptor here comes from an adult in good health.

In its sample, this clone was seen once. The CDR3 bases are TGCAGCGTCGACGTAGGGGGCAAAGGGGAGACCCAGTACTTC. The encoded protein is CSVDVGGKGETQYF. The V call is TRBV29-1, the J call TRBJ2-5; 7 nucleotides agree with TRBD1. The CDR3 runs to 14 residues. Germline V lookup: CDR1 SQVTM, CDR2 ANQGSEA. Trimming at V came to 6 bases and at J to 5 bases, leaving 12 bases not matched to a gene.

The J gene is TRBJ2-5, the V gene TRBV28, with D perhaps TRBD1 (7 bases). Germline V gene sequence: CDR1 MDHEN, CDR2 SYDVKM. V was cut by 7 bases and J by 5 bases, with 20 bases left in between. The CDR3 runs to 15 residues. The CDR3 DNA reads TGTGCCAGCATCCCACGGAGGGGGCGCGGGGAGACCCAGTACTTC. Protein product: CASIPRRGRGETQYF.

J is TRBJ1-4 and V is TRBV5-4; D is ambiguous. Per germline, CDR1 SGHNT and CDR2 YYREEE (reference sequence). The CDR3 spans 15 residues. V gave up 3 bases and J gave up 2 bases, with 11 bases separating them. The CDR3 DNA reads TGTGCCAGCAGCTCCCAGGAAGGCACTAATGAAAAACTGTTTTTT. Its protein is CASSSQEGTNEKLFF.

The J gene is TRBJ1-2, the V gene TRBV19; 8 bases agree with TRBD1. V was pared by 7 bases and J by 6 bases, with 7 bases of the junction left unmatched. CDR1 is LNHDA, CDR2 SQIVND, per germline (reference sequence). There are 13 residues in the CDR3. In DNA form, the CDR3 reads TGTGCCAGTACCATCCCGACAGGGGATGGCTACACCTTC. This encodes CASTIPTGDGYTF.

The genes are TRBV6-1 and TRBJ1-2; D is uncertain. Germline values: CDR1 MNHNS, CDR2 SASEGT. The germline V and J ends were trimmed by 2 bases and 8 bases, with 9 bases remaining between them. This CDR3 region has 12 residues. The CDR3 bases are TGTGCCAGCAGTGAATTGTATCGCGGCTACACCTTC. Protein product: CASSELYRGYTF.

This chain uses TRBV29-1 with TRBJ1-1; D remains unclear. In germline, CDR1 is SQVTM, CDR2 ANQGSEA. The CDR3 has 11 residues. Trimming pared 5 bases from V and 8 bases from J, leaving 12 bases between. CDR3 in DNA: TGCAGCGTTTCGGGGTGGGTCGAAGCTTTCTTT. Translation: CSVSGWVEAFF.

The V call is TRBV28, the J call TRBJ1-4; TRBD1 matches 10 bases. The CDR3 extends over 15 amino acids. Trimming at V came to 4 bases and at J to 8 bases, leaving 7 bases not matched to a gene. Germline V gives CDR1 MDHEN, CDR2 SYDVKM. In DNA form, the CDR3 reads TGTGCCAGCAGTTCTACCGACAGGGGGCGCGAAAAACTGTTTTTT. The encoded protein is CASSSTDRGREKLFF.

The chain couples TRBV3-1 (or the pseudogene TRBV3-2) to TRBJ2-5; D remains unclear. The CDR3 spans 15 residues. V gave up 4 bases and J gave up 2 bases, with 14 bases separating them. The germline V gene encodes CDR1 LGHDT and CDR2 YNNKEL (reference sequence). The CDR3 DNA follows: TGTGCCAGCAGCCCCCACGTTGGGCGGCAAGAGACCCAGTACTTC. As protein: CASSPHVGRQETQYF.

V is TRBV4-1 and J is TRBJ2-2, with D possibly TRBD1 on 6 matching bases. The germline CDR1 and CDR2 sequences are MGHRA and YSYEKL. The CDR3 length is 16 residues. The V and J ends lost 2 bases and 5 bases respectively, with 15 bases between them. The CDR3 DNA reads as TGCGCCAGCAGCCAACCTGCGAGGGGGTATACCGGGGAGCTGTTTTTT. It translates to CASSQPARGYTGELFF.

The chain joins TRBV13 to TRBJ2-3; D gene uncertain. Trimming removed 5 bases at V and 6 bases at J, with 12 bases between. CDR3 length equals 13 residues. CDR1 and CDR2 from the germline V gene are PRHDT and FYEKMQ (reference sequence). CDR3 region: CASSHPGFDTQYF. CDR3 in DNA: TGTGCCAGCAGCCATCCCGGCTTCGATACGCAGTATTTT. Based on the CDR3 plus reference TRBV13 and TRBJ2-3, the full variable domain is AAGVIQSPRHLIKEKRETATLKCYPIPRHDTVYWYQQGPGQDPQFLISFYEKMQSDKGSIPDRFSAQQFSDYHSELNMSSLELGDSALYFCASSHPGFDTQYFGPGTRLTVL.

CDR3 DNA sequence: TGTGCTAGTGGTTTCGTGGGCAGGGGGAACACTGAAGCTTTCTTT. Protein sequence: CASGFVGRGNTEAFF. This rearrangement joins TRBV12-5 to TRBJ1-1, with D perhaps matching TRBD1 (6 bases). Germline values: CDR1 LGHNT, CDR2 FRNRAP. The CDR3 has 15 residues. V was cut by 3 bases and J by 1 base, with 12 bases left in between.

This clone was counted a single time. The rearrangement joins TRBV5-1 to TRBJ2-3; 15 bases are a match to TRBD2. Germline V gives CDR1 SGHRS, CDR2 YFSETQ. The CDR3 length is 19 residues. V lost 4 bases and J lost 6; bases outside the gene matches: 15. In DNA, the CDR3 is TGCGCCAGCAGCAGTGGACTAGCGGGAGGGCCTGAGGTTGGGGATACGCAGTATTTT. Amino acid sequence: CASSSGLAGGPEVGDTQYF.

This sequence joins TRBV5-1 and TRBJ2-7; D may be TRBD2 (7 bases). V gave up 1 base and J gave up 5 bases, with 16 bases separating them. Germline CDR1 and CDR2: SGHRS and YFSETQ. This CDR3 has 15 amino acids. CDR3: CASSLWGGARDEQYF. The CDR3 nucleotides read TGCGCCAGCAGCTTGTGGGGGGGCGCCCGGGACGAGCAGTACTTC.

The chain links TRBV7-9 to TRBJ1-2, with TRBD1 identical over 7 bases. The CDR3 consists of 13 residues. With V trimmed by 4 bases and J by 5 bases, 4 bases remained unmatched. Germline CDR1 SEHNR, CDR2 FQNEAQ (reference sequence). The DNA of the CDR3 is TGTGCCAGCAGCTCCCCGACAGGGTATGGCTACACCTTC. This sequence encodes CASSSPTGYGYTF.

CDR3 region: CASSQERADTQYF. In nucleotides, the CDR3 is TGCGCCAGCAGCCAAGAAAGAGCAGATACGCAGTATTTT. V gene TRBV4-1 combines with J gene TRBJ2-3; D gene uncertain. Trimming took 0 bases from V and 4 from J, leaving 5 bases between them. The CDR3 covers 13 residues. Per germline, CDR1 MGHRA and CDR2 YSYEKL.

The V call is TRBV7-3, the J call TRBJ2-2, with TRBD2 as a possible D gene (6 bases). Germline CDR1 SGHTA, CDR2 FQGTGA. The CDR3 covers 14 residues. Deletions cut 5 bases from V and 2 bases from J, with 9 bases between. The CDR3 is CASSLDYNTGELFF. CDR3 DNA sequence: TGTGCCAGCAGCCTGGACTATAACACCGGGGAGCTGTTTTTT.

The V and J genes are TRBV7-3 and TRBJ2-7; D not certain. V was trimmed by 5 bases and J by 1 base, leaving 6 bases between them. The CDR3 covers 12 residues. CDR1 SGHTA and CDR2 FQGTGA come from the germline V gene. The CDR3 spells CASSPNSYEQYF. CDR3 DNA: TGTGCCAGCAGCCCTAATTCCTACGAGCAGTACTTC.

The chain links TRBV27 to TRBJ2-7, with 8 positions matching TRBD1. With V trimmed by 6 bases and J by 4 bases, 5 bases remained unmatched. In germline, CDR1 is MNHEY, CDR2 SMNVEV (reference sequence). This CDR3 is built from 13 residues. CDR3 region: CASSWGTGYEQYF. Here the CDR3 DNA reads TGTGCCAGCAGCTGGGGGACAGGATACGAGCAGTACTTC.

This clone is a singleton in its sample. The rearrangement joins TRBV28 to TRBJ1-2; 12 bases fit TRBD1. Germline-derived CDR1 and CDR2 are MDHEN and SYDVKM. The V gene end was trimmed by 6 bases and the J gene end by 4 bases; junction bases not matched to a gene: 9. The CDR3 contains 16 residues. The CDR3 region has the DNA TGTGCCAGCAGGTCCGGGACAGGGGGCGGTATCTATGGCTACACCTTC. It encodes CASRSGTGGGIYGYTF.

The rearrangement joins TRBV28 to TRBJ1-5; 11 bases agree with TRBD1. CDR1 MDHEN and CDR2 SYDVKM come from the germline V gene. The CDR3 runs 16 residues. J gave up 7 bases and V 6 bases, and 11 bases lay outside the gene matches. This CDR3 reads CASSRTGGEGGQPQHF. CDR3 in DNA: TGTGCCAGCAGCCGGACAGGGGGCGAAGGAGGACAGCCCCAGCATTTT.

This chain joins TRBV30 and TRBJ2-1; the D gene is possibly TRBD2 (6 bases). The germline V gene encodes CDR1 GTSNPN and CDR2 SVGIG (reference sequence). Deletions cut 0 bases from V and 3 bases from J, with 15 bases between. The CDR3 contains 16 residues. The CDR3 here is CAWSVRRLGIYNEQFF. The CDR3 region has the DNA TGTGCCTGGAGTGTACGGAGACTAGGGATCTACAATGAGCAGTTCTTC. The variable domain in full, completed from reference TRBV30 and TRBJ2-1, reads SQTIHQWPATLVQPVGSPLSLECTVEGTSNPNLYWYRQAAGRGLQLLFYSVGIGQISSEVPQNLSASRPQDRQFILSSKKLLLSDSGFYLCAWSVRRLGIYNEQFFGPGTRLTVL.

The chain joins TRBV18 to TRBJ2-1; 8 bases map to TRBD2. V gave up 3 bases and J gave up 9 bases; unmatched junction bases: 7. The germline V gene has CDR1 KGHSH and CDR2 LQKENI. This CDR3 has 14 residues. The CDR3 coding sequence is TGTGCCAGCTCACCGGGGACTAGGAAGGGTGAGCAGTTCTTC. Its protein is CASSPGTRKGEQFF.

V and J are TRBV16 and TRBJ2-1; D is perhaps TRBD1 or TRBD2 (5 bases each). The CDR3 has 15 residues. V was pared by 2 bases and J by 7 bases, with 15 bases between. CDR1 and CDR2 from the germline V gene are KGHSY and FQNENV. The CDR3 DNA reads as TGTGCCAGCAGCCAACGAAGGGACGTCGGGAATGAGCAGTTCTTC. Protein: CASSQRRDVGNEQFF. Filled out from reference TRBV16 and TRBJ2-1, the complete variable domain reads GEEVAQTPKHLVRGEGQKAKLYCAPIKGHSYVFWYQQVLKNEFKFLISFQNENVFDETGMPKERFSAKCLPNSPCSLEIQATKLEDSAVYFCASSQRRDVGNEQFFGPGTRLTVL.

The chain employs TRBV28 and TRBJ1-6; 7 nucleotides agree with TRBD1. The CDR3 consists of 14 residues. Germline CDR1 MDHEN, CDR2 SYDVKM. V shed 3 bases and J 5 bases; nucleotides not matched to a gene: 1. CDR3 DNA: TGTGCCAGCAGTTTCGGGACAGATAATTCACCCCTCCACTTT. Protein: CASSFGTDNSPLHF.

The chain couples TRBV6-6 to TRBJ2-7; no clear D gene. Germline lookup yields CDR1 MNHNY and CDR2 SVGAGI (reference sequence). Deletions cut 0 bases from V and 0 bases from J, with 6 bases between. CDR3 length: 14 residues. CDR3 nucleotide sequence: TGTGCCAGCAGTTACTCCGCTCCCTCCTACGAGCAGTACTTC. Translation gives CASSYSAPSYEQYF.

In its sample, this clone was seen once. V gene TRBV7-3 combines with J gene TRBJ2-3, with D perhaps TRBD1 or TRBD2 (5 bases each). V shed 1 base and J shed 6 bases, with 8 bases lying between them. In germline, CDR1 is SGHTA, CDR2 FQGTGA. The CDR3 has 13 amino acids. The CDR3 reads CASSLRGVDTQYF. The CDR3 DNA follows: TGTGCCAGCAGCTTAAGAGGGGTCGATACGCAGTATTTT.

The rearrangement joins TRBV5-1 to TRBJ1-2; D possibly corresponds to TRBD1 (5 bases). Per germline, CDR1 SGHRS and CDR2 YFSETQ. The CDR3 consists of 17 residues. Trimming took off 4 bases at V and 2 bases at J, with 21 bases between the two ends. CDR3 region: CASSHRPSGTANYGYTF. As DNA, the CDR3 is TGCGCCAGCAGCCACCGACCGTCAGGGACGGCCAACTATGGCTACACCTTC.

The CDR3 nucleotides read TGTGCCAGCAGAGAGACAGGGTGGGGCCGCGAGCAGTACTTC. Translated, it gives CASRETGWGREQYF. The chain uses TRBV6-6 and TRBJ2-7, with 7 bases aligning to TRBD1. Germline trimming cut 6 bases from V and 6 bases from J; bases unmatched to any gene: 11. This CDR3 comprises 14 residues. CDR1 is MNHNY, CDR2 SVGAGI, per germline (reference sequence).

This chain uses TRBV7-8 with TRBJ1-1, with D possibly being TRBD1 (5 bases). CDR1 is SGHVS and CDR2 is FQNEAQ in the germline V gene. There are 14 residues in the CDR3. V was pared by 5 bases and J by 1 base, with 11 bases between. CDR3 protein: CASSPWDGNTEAFF. CDR3 in DNA: TGTGCCAGCAGCCCCTGGGACGGGAACACTGAAGCTTTCTTT.

The gene calls are TRBV7-9 and TRBJ2-7, with 7 bases matching TRBD1. The CDR3 loop spans 15 amino acids. The germline V gene has CDR1 SEHNR and CDR2 FQNEAQ (reference sequence). The trim removed 3 bases at V and 2 bases at J, leaving 7 bases unmatched. As DNA, the CDR3 is TGTGCCAGCAGCTTTGGGACAGCTGAACCCTACGAGCAGTACTTC. It codes for CASSFGTAEPYEQYF.

The CDR3 bases are TGTGCCAGCAGTTACCAGGGATCTGGAAACACCATATATTTT. Translation gives CASSYQGSGNTIYF. The J gene is TRBJ1-3, the V gene TRBV6-6, with D possibly matching TRBD1 (5 bases). The germline V gene encodes CDR1 MNHNY and CDR2 SVGAGI (reference sequence). V shed 2 bases and J shed 1 base, with 6 bases lying between them. CDR3 length: 14 residues.